These 16 T cell receptor beta chains share one sample of origin, sequenced in a study of T cells after yellow fever vaccination. TCRdb re-called the 5' RACE reads through MiXCR, storing one row per CDR3 protein. The profile shows about 240,000 distinct CDR3 sequences, 3.6% of them singletons. Material: PBMCs, obtained 15 days after the yellow fever booster vaccination. These receptors all come from a man aged 18-30 years who received the YFV17D yellow fever vaccine.

This clonotype was found many times. This sequence joins TRBV12-3 or TRBV12-4 and TRBJ2-5, with no clear D. V was cut by 3 bases and J by 2 bases, with 10 bases left in between. CDR3 length equals 14 residues. CDR3 protein: CASSFHRVQETQYF. The CDR3 DNA follows: TGTGCCAGCAGTTTTCATCGGGTGCAAGAGACCCAGTACTTC.

This clonotype was seen ten or more times. The chain recombines TRBV5-1 with TRBJ2-1; the match to TRBD2 covers 9 bases. From germline, CDR1 is SGHRS and CDR2 YFSETQ. J lost 9 bases, V lost 0 bases, and 7 bases had no gene match. The length of the CDR3 is 15 residues. As DNA, the CDR3 is TGCGCCAGCAGCTTGGGGACTAGCGTGCTCCCTGAGCAGTTCTTC. Translated, it gives CASSLGTSVLPEQFF.

Ten or more counts support this clonotype. The chain recombines TRBV2 with TRBJ2-7; D is possibly TRBD1 (6 bases). Deletions cut 1 base from V and 2 bases from J, with 9 bases between. CDR3 size: 14 residues. Germline CDR1 reads SNHLY; CDR2 reads FYNNEI. The CDR3 spells CASSEEGETYEQYF. CDR3 sequence (DNA): TGTGCCAGCAGTGAAGAGGGGGAAACCTACGAGCAGTACTTC. Complete variable domain (other parts from reference TRBV2 and TRBJ2-7): EPEVTQTPSHQVTQMGQEVILRCVPISNHLYFYWYRQILGQKVEFLVSFYNNEISEKSEIFDDQFSVERPDGSNFTLKIRSTKLEDSAMYFCASSEEGETYEQYFGPGTRLTVT.

In this sample, this clonotype turned up many times. The CDR3 region has the DNA TGTGCCAGCAGTGATCCCGGGGGGACCTACAATGAGCAGTTCTTC. It translates to CASSDPGGTYNEQFF. This chain links TRBV25-1 with TRBJ2-1; 7 bases map to TRBD2. Germline V gene sequence: CDR1 MGHDK, CDR2 SYGVNS. This CDR3 has 15 residues. The V gene end was trimmed by 3 bases and the J gene end by 2 bases; junction bases not matched to a gene: 4. The full variable domain, with the rest looked up from reference TRBV25-1 and TRBJ2-1, is EADIYQTPRYLVIGTGKKITLECSQTMGHDKMYWYQQDPGMELHLIHYSYGVNSTEKGDLSSESTVSRIRTEHFPLTLESARPSHTSQYLCASSDPGGTYNEQFFGPGTRLTVL.

The sample holds many counts of this clonotype. The J gene is TRBJ1-2, the V gene TRBV6-5; 9 bases match TRBD1. Germline V gives CDR1 MNHEY, CDR2 SVGAGI. The CDR3 sequence is 15 residues long. Trimming removed 5 bases from V and 4 bases from J; junction bases left unmatched: 8. The CDR3 DNA sequence: TGTGCCAGCAGTAAAAGGGACAGGGATGCCTATGGCTACACCTTC. Encoded protein: CASSKRDRDAYGYTF.

In its sample, this clonotype was seen many times. This chain connects TRBV6-5 to TRBJ2-7; a weak D match, TRBD1 (5 bases). V dropped 0 bases and J dropped 5 bases, with 14 bases sitting between them. CDR1 and CDR2 from the germline V gene are MNHEY and SVGAGI. This CDR3 contains 15 residues. Here the CDR3 reads CASSYSQGFGDEQYF. The CDR3 coding sequence is TGTGCCAGCAGTTACTCTCAGGGATTCGGCGACGAGCAGTACTTC.

This clonotype was detected ten times or more. This chain uses TRBV5-1 with TRBJ2-3; possible D gene TRBD1, 6 bases. This CDR3 contains 15 residues. V dropped 0 bases and J dropped 3 bases, with 11 bases sitting between them. Per the germline V gene, CDR1 is SGHRS and CDR2 is YFSETQ. The chain's CDR3 is CASSLVGGRTDTQYF. DNA for the CDR3: TGCGCCAGCAGCTTGGTAGGGGGTCGGACAGATACGCAGTATTTT.

This clonotype was recorded many times. CDR3 residues: CATSRDNEQFF. For the CDR3, the DNA is TGTGCCACCAGCAGAGACAATGAGCAGTTCTTC. The chain employs TRBV15 and TRBJ2-1; D ambiguous. CDR3 length: 11 residues. The germline V gene encodes CDR1 LNHNV and CDR2 YYDKDF (reference sequence). V was trimmed by 0 bases and J by 6 bases, leaving 0 bases between them.

The chain joins TRBV4-3 to TRBJ1-5; no reliable D call. The CDR3 totals 15 residues. Germline CDR1 reads LGHNA; CDR2 reads YSLEER. V was clipped by 3 bases and J by 6 bases, with 15 bases between them. The CDR3 DNA reads TGCGCCAGCAGCCATGGGTTAGGGAAGGGTCAGCCCCAGCATTTT. Residues: CASSHGLGKGQPQHF.

This clonotype showed up many times. The chain links TRBV5-1 to TRBJ2-5, with a weak D call TRBD1 (5 bases). The CDR3 loop spans 14 amino acids. Per the germline V gene, CDR1 is SGHRS and CDR2 is YFSETQ. V lost 0 bases, J lost 5 bases, and 11 bases lay in between. The CDR3 is CASSLVGAWETQYF. The CDR3 DNA reads TGCGCCAGCAGCTTGGTAGGGGCGTGGGAGACCCAGTACTTC.

The sample holds many counts of this clonotype. This sequence joins TRBV19 and TRBJ2-5; D might be TRBD1 or TRBD2, each matching 5 bases. CDR1 LNHDA and CDR2 SQIVND come from the germline V gene (reference sequence). CDR3 length: 16 amino acids. Trimming removed 5 bases from V and 7 bases from J, with 23 bases in between. The CDR3 region is CASSAGTAQGRGTQYF. CDR3 in DNA: TGTGCCAGTAGTGCCGGGACGGCCCAGGGAAGGGGGACCCAGTACTTC.

This clonotype was seen many times. This chain uses TRBV9 with TRBJ2-2; D is perhaps TRBD2 (5 bases). Trimming stripped 1 base from V and 7 bases from J, with 14 bases between. The CDR3 has 15 residues. Germline CDR1 SGDLS, CDR2 YYNGEE. DNA for the CDR3: TGTGCCAGCAGCGTATCTAGCCGGGCCGTCGGGGAGCTGTTTTTT. Its translation: CASSVSSRAVGELFF. Variable domain in full (rest from reference TRBV9 and TRBJ2-2): DSGVTQTPKHLITATGQRVTLRCSPRSGDLSVYWYQQSLDQGLQFLIQYYNGEERAKGNILERFSAQQFPDLHSELNLSSLELGDSALYFCASSVSSRAVGELFFGEGSRLTVL.

This clonotype was observed many times. The chain links TRBV6-1 to TRBJ1-3, with TRBD1 identical over 8 bases. The CDR3 consists of 14 residues. The junction had 3 bases not matched to a gene; V was cut back by 8 bases and J by 0 bases. The germline V gene has CDR1 MNHNS and CDR2 SASEGT. The CDR3 loop reads CASGGQVSGNTIYF. The CDR3 nucleotides are TGTGCCAGCGGGGGACAGGTCTCTGGAAACACCATATATTTT.

V is TRBV4-3 and J is TRBJ1-5; D call uncertain. CDR1 and CDR2 from the germline V gene are LGHNA and YSLEER. V lost 3 bases and J lost 3, with 9 bases in between. The CDR3 loop spans 14 amino acids. CDR3: CASSHELLNQPQHF. In DNA form, the CDR3 reads TGCGCCAGCAGCCACGAGCTGCTCAATCAGCCCCAGCATTTT.

In this sample, this clonotype turned up many times. This sequence joins TRBV7-2 and TRBJ2-5, with D maybe TRBD1 (6 bases). CDR1 and CDR2 (germline): SGHTA, FQGNSA. The CDR3 loop spans 15 amino acids. V was clipped by 2 bases and J by 5 bases, with 15 bases between them. In DNA form, the CDR3 reads TGTGCCAGCAGCTTAAATCGGGCAGGGGTGGAGACCCAGTACTTC. It is translated as CASSLNRAGVETQYF.

Regarding this clonotype: The junction does not match germline at one end; this may be a read error. V usage is TRBV16 and J usage is TRBJ1-1; 10 positions agree with TRBD1. There are 14 residues in the CDR3. Germline-derived CDR1 and CDR2 are KGHSY and FQNENV. The CDR3 DNA sequence: TGTGCCAGCAGCGGACAGGGGGGGAACCCTGAAGCTTTCTTT. This translates into CASSGQGGNPEAFF.